These 16 T cell receptor beta chains share one sample of origin, sequenced in a study of T cells after yellow fever vaccination (dated by TCRdb to 2018 to 2020). The library was made by 5' RACE. TCRdb names Illumina NovaSeq 6000 as the instrument used. TCRdb cleaned the public reads at Q25 with fastp, built clones with MiXCR and kept in-frame beta chains. Entries are consolidated by CDR3 protein sequence, retaining the most common genes and DNA. The sample table holds about 14,000 distinct CDR3 sequences, of which under 7.5% were seen once. The top ten hold 1.5% to 2% of the sample. What the treatment or condition label conveys for this sample: live attenuated yellow fever vaccine strain. Sequences were derived from PBMCs, either bulk or a sorted T-cell subset (CD4+, CD8+, memory, or dextramer-sorted; not recorded which), sampled on the day of the yellow fever booster vaccination. These receptors came from a man in his late teens or twenties who received the YFV17D yellow fever vaccine.

This clonotype is medium-sized in the sample. The chain combines TRBV12-3 or TRBV12-4 with TRBJ2-1; tentative D call: TRBD1 (6 bases). The ends were cut back, 2 bases at V and 7 bases at J, with 9 bases in the middle. This CDR3 spans 13 amino acids. CDR3 sequence reads: CASSLSRGNEQFF. The DNA of the CDR3 is TGTGCCAGCAGTTTATCAAGGGGGAATGAGCAGTTCTTC.

This clonotype was counted at least ten times. The chain carries TRBV6-1 and TRBJ2-1; TRBD1 agrees at 10 bases. This CDR3 has 13 residues. The germline V gene has CDR1 MNHNS and CDR2 SASEGT. V lost 8 bases to trimming and J lost 9 bases; unmatched junction nucleotides: 7. This chain's CDR3 is CASRGTGVVEQFF. CDR3 nucleotide sequence: TGTGCCAGCCGGGGGACAGGGGTTGTTGAGCAGTTCTTC.

This clonotype is judged medium-sized (0.01 to 0.1%). An end of the junction does not agree with germline; a read error may underlie this. V is TRBV7-6 and J is TRBJ2-7; D possibly corresponds to TRBD1 (5 bases). CDR1 is SGHVS, CDR2 FNYEAQ, per germline. The CDR3 sequence is 14 residues long. The CDR3 sequence is CASSLGGTSYEQYF. CDR3 nucleotide sequence: TGTGCCAGCAGCTTAGGGGGCACGTCCTATGAGCAGTACTTC.

This clonotype was detected a few times. The chain carries TRBV7-9 and TRBJ2-1; no definite D call. Germline V gene sequence: CDR1 SEHNR, CDR2 FQNEAQ (reference sequence). V gave up 1 base and J gave up 5 bases, with 12 bases separating them. The CDR3 consists of 15 residues. In nucleotides, the CDR3 is TGTGCCAGCAGCTTAGTGGCGATTAGGGACAATGAGCAGTTCTTC. It codes for CASSLVAIRDNEQFF.

This clonotype was seen repeatedly, ten times or more. This chain uses TRBV7-2 with TRBJ1-5; weak D call: TRBD1 (5 bases). The V end lost 8 bases, the J end lost 4 bases, and 12 bases lay between the germline ends. Per germline, CDR1 SGHTA and CDR2 FQGNSA. The CDR3 length is 13 residues. The CDR3 is CASGGSGNQPQHF. The CDR3 DNA reads TGTGCCAGCGGGGGAAGTGGGAATCAGCCCCAGCATTTT.

This clonotype is medium-sized within its sample. The genes are TRBV11-2 and TRBJ1-3; the D is unclear. This CDR3 has 17 amino acids. V was pared by 5 bases and J by 3 bases, with 20 bases between. Germline V gene lookup returns CDR1 SGHAT and CDR2 FQNNGV. This chain's CDR3 is CASSPLGGRELGNTIYF. The CDR3 DNA reads TGTGCCAGCAGCCCCCTCGGTGGGCGGGAGCTTGGAAACACCATATATTTT. The whole variable domain, filled in from reference TRBV11-2 and TRBJ1-3, reads EAGVAQSPRYKIIEKRQSVAFWCNPISGHATLYWYQQILGQGPKLLIQFQNNGVVDDSQLPKDRFSAERLKGVDSTLKIQPAKLEDSAVYLCASSPLGGRELGNTIYFGEGSWLTVV.

This clonotype occurred many times. This chain uses TRBV5-1 with TRBJ1-1; no definite D call. Trimming shortened V by 0 bases and J by 1 base, and 7 bases separated the two germline ends. The CDR3 is 14 residues long. Germline lookup yields CDR1 SGHRS and CDR2 YFSETQ. CDR3 in DNA: TGCGCCAGCAGCTTGGTGCAGCAGAACACTGAAGCTTTCTTT. Translated: CASSLVQQNTEAFF.

This clonotype was seen repeatedly, ten times or more. V gene TRBV19 combines with J gene TRBJ1-1, with D perhaps TRBD1 (6 bases). Per the germline V gene, CDR1 is LNHDA and CDR2 is SQIVND (reference sequence). With 6 bases removed from V and 5 bases from J, the gap between germline ends came to 19 bases. The CDR3 length is 15 residues. CDR3 amino acids: CASSSRRGVETEAFF. DNA for the CDR3: TGTGCCAGTAGCTCTAGAAGGGGGGTCGAGACTGAAGCTTTCTTT.

This clonotype was detected many times. This chain joins TRBV18 and TRBJ2-2; 7 bases are a match to TRBD1. The CDR3 totals 14 residues. Germline V lookup: CDR1 KGHSH, CDR2 LQKENI. V shed 2 bases and J 5 bases; nucleotides not matched to a gene: 2. CDR3 residues: CASSPETGTGELFF. The CDR3 DNA is TGTGCCAGCTCACCAGAGACAGGGACCGGGGAGCTGTTTTTT. Combining the CDR3 with reference TRBV18 and TRBJ2-2 gives the whole variable domain NAGVMQNPRHLVRRRGQEARLRCSPMKGHSHVYWYRQLPEEGLKFMVYLQKENIIDESGMPKERFSAEFPKEGPSILRIQQVVRGDSAAYFCASSPETGTGELFFGEGSRLTVL.

In this sample, this clonotype is medium-sized (0.01 to 0.1%). The chain couples TRBV11-2 to TRBJ2-2, with D perhaps TRBD1 (6 bases). Germline values: CDR1 SGHAT, CDR2 FQNNGV. This CDR3 contains 15 residues. V shed 7 bases and J shed 0 bases, with 12 bases lying between them. CDR3 DNA: TGTGCCAGCAACAACAGGGTGACGAACACCGGGGAGCTGTTTTTT. Amino acid sequence: CASNNRVTNTGELFF.

This clonotype showed up many times. The chain carries TRBV7-9 and TRBJ2-4, with 9 nucleotides matching TRBD1. Germline lookup yields CDR1 SEHNR and CDR2 FQNEAQ (reference sequence). The CDR3 is 15 amino acids. V lost 3 bases, J lost 8 bases, and 8 bases stayed unmatched. In DNA, the CDR3 is TGTGCCAGCAGCTTGGGGACAGGGTTAAGAGACATTCAGTACTTC. Translating gives CASSLGTGLRDIQYF.

The chain links TRBV29-1 to TRBJ2-3; TRBD2 agrees at 9 bases. The ends lost 8 bases at V and 2 bases at J; junction bases unmatched: 8. The germline gives CDR1 SQVTM, CDR2 ANQGSEA. This CDR3 comprises 14 residues. The CDR3 sequence is CSSGASGTTDTQYF. The CDR3 coding sequence is TGCAGCTCTGGGGCTAGCGGGACCACAGATACGCAGTATTTT.

By its share, this clonotype is medium-sized (0.01 to 0.1%). The chain recombines TRBV4-3 with TRBJ2-5; D is uncertain. The V end was cut by 0 bases, the J end by 6 bases, with 8 bases between. Germline-derived CDR1 and CDR2 are LGHNA and YSLEER. CDR3 length: 13 residues. CDR3 sequence: CASSQEVFQTQYF. The CDR3 DNA follows: TGCGCCAGCAGCCAAGAGGTATTCCAGACCCAGTACTTC.

This clonotype was seen repeatedly, ten times or more. This sequence joins TRBV7-8 and TRBJ1-1; 9 bases match TRBD1. V lost 6 bases and J lost 2; bases outside the gene matches: 10. Per the germline V gene, CDR1 is SGHVS and CDR2 is FQNEAQ. The CDR3 extends over 16 amino acids. CDR3 DNA sequence: TGTGCCAGCAGTCAACTCTACAGGGGGCGAAACACTGAAGCTTTCTTT. As protein: CASSQLYRGRNTEAFF.

This clonotype was observed at least ten times. The chain uses TRBV2 and TRBJ2-2; 9 nucleotides agree with TRBD1. The J segment lost 5 bases and the V segment lost 7 bases, leaving 11 bases of the junction unmatched. CDR1 and CDR2 from the germline V gene are SNHLY and FYNNEI. The CDR3 length is 16 residues. The CDR3 sequence is CASTTHRGPGTGELFF. The CDR3 coding sequence is TGTGCCAGCACTACCCACAGGGGGCCGGGGACCGGGGAGCTGTTTTTT.

This clonotype was counted ten times or more. The chain combines TRBV29-1 with TRBJ2-1; 7 positions match TRBD2. The CDR3 has 16 amino acids. The trim removed 3 bases at V and 4 bases at J, leaving 12 bases unmatched. Germline CDR1 SQVTM, CDR2 ANQGSEA. CDR3 region: CSVDGSSGVSYNEQFF. For the CDR3, the DNA is TGCAGCGTTGATGGGTCTAGCGGTGTTAGTTACAATGAGCAGTTCTTC.